This TCR beta chain was recorded in a study of cytomegalovirus exposure and HLA in healthy donors (TCRdb year 2017). For the study in its entirety: According to a later analysis, one platform produced both the 110 or so validation repertoires and the approximately 660 repertoires of the first cohort. The study aimed to test whether cataloging public T cell receptors could reveal signatures of past pathogen exposure. A separate validation cohort of roughly 130 different subjects was used in addition to the roughly 670-subject first cohort. To predict cytomegalovirus infection status, the study brought together high-throughput TCR immunosequencing, statistical association of individual TCRs with disease status, and machine learning.

Separate from the approximately 700-subject first cohort, the validation cohort of roughly 110 subjects was the group to which the donors belonged. Regarding this clone: The target of this receptor is not known. No per-base quality is available; no much larger clone lies one base away.

V and J are truncated by 4 bases and 1 base respectively, leaving an intervening sequence of 16 bases. The CDR3 spans 17 residues, from the cysteine through the phenylalanine. Only the CDR3 part of the read is kept: 51 bases, read in frame from the first base. The germline V gene sets CDR1 to MGHRA and CDR2 to YSYEKL. Overall study outcomes, separate from this receptor: In vitro tests confirmed that a few of the cytomegalovirus-associated TCR beta chains recognize cytomegalovirus antigens. Cytomegalovirus status was reported to be diagnosed by the classifier with high specificity and sensitivity in both the original and validation cohorts. It was suggested by the authors that the approach could potentially be generalized to other disease states and immunological phenotypes. A total of about 180 TCR beta chains were listed by the study as associated with cytomegalovirus. The validation cohort had no HLA typing available for a later analysis, so co-occurrence within that cohort was assessed over all 120 repertoires. While some public TCRs were present in many individuals, most TCR sequences turned up only very rarely across donors. A later analysis found that TCRs clustered in the first cohort also tended to co-occur in the roughly 120 validation repertoires, with 94% of cluster scores above 0.

Library prep was done by the immunoSEQ multiplex PCR assay. Under the source paper's analysis protocol: A statistical classification framework was built to diagnose cytomegalovirus status from the catalog of TCR beta chain sequences. TCRdb retrieved this table from immuneACCESS and kept in-frame rearrangements only. Not all clones are present; in checked studies, unresolved V genes account for under half, and no reason is known for the remainder. The D gene and trimming were derived from the DNA, and the V and J assignments and clone size from that table. The sample yields over 200,000 clones; 80% to 90% were counted once. The leading ten clones occupy about 2.7% of the sample.

The sequenced material came from PBMCs. The chain employs TRBV4-1 and TRBJ2-2; the D gene remains uncertain. This sequence was found in a young woman in good health and CMV-seronegative. The CDR3 is CASSPLAAARNTGELFF. The sequenced DNA is TGCGCCAGCAGCCCCCTTGCGGCGGCTAGGAACACCGGGGAGCTGTTTTTT.